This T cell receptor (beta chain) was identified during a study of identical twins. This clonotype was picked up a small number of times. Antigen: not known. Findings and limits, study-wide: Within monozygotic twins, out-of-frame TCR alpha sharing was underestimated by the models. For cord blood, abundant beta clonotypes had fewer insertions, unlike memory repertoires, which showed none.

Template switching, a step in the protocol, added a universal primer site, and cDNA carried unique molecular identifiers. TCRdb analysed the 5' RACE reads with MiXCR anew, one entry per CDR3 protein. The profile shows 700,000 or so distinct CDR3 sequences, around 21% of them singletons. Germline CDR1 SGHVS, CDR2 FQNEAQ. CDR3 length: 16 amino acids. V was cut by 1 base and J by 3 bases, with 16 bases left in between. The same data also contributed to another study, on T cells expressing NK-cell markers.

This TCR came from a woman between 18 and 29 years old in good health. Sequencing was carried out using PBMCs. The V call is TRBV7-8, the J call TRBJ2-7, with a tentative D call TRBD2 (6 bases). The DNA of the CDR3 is TGTGCCAGCAGCTTAGTCCGCGGCCGGGGGAGCTACGAGCAGTACTTC. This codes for CASSLVRGRGSYEQYF.